The 8 T cell receptor beta chains listed next were all sequenced from one sample in a study of control samples from healthy donors and cancer patients. Only in-frame clones appear in the TCRdb table, and some are missing; sequencing was by immunoSEQ multiplex PCR. The sample has 75,000 to 90,000 clones; 85% are singletons. The source material was blood. These receptors all stem from a woman in her thirties or forties in good health.

The V call is TRBV7-3, the J call TRBJ1-1; D is perhaps TRBD1 (5 bases). This CDR3 is 13 amino acids long. Trimming cost V 5 bases and J 4 bases, with 11 bases left between them. Germline CDR1 reads SGHTA; CDR2 reads FQGTGA. The CDR3 DNA reads as TGTGCCAGCAGCCCCCGAGGGGTCACTGAAGCTTTCTTT. Encoded protein: CASSPRGVTEAFF.

The V gene is TRBV7-2, the J gene TRBJ2-7, with 14 bases matching TRBD2. Per the germline V gene, CDR1 is SGHTA and CDR2 is FQGNSA. After removal of 5 bases from V and 5 bases from J, the junction contained 11 bases not matched to a gene. The CDR3 spans 17 residues. CDR3 nucleotides: TGTGCCAGCAGCCTCCTCCCGGGACTAGCGGGGGAACACGAGCAGTACTTC. Translating it yields CASSLLPGLAGEHEQYF.

The DNA of the CDR3 is TGTGCCAGCAGCCCCGACCTGGACTATGGCTACACCTTC. This sequence encodes CASSPDLDYGYTF. The gene calls are TRBV11-1 and TRBJ1-2; D unclear. CDR3 size: 13 residues. Between the trimmed V and J ends, which lost 5 bases and 3 bases, there was a span of 10 bases. CDR1 and CDR2 (germline): SGHAT, FQDESV (reference sequence).

Turning to this clone: One end of the junction is discordant with germline, which a read error may explain. The rearrangement joins TRBV24-1 to TRBJ2-2; D call uncertain. Looked up from germline, CDR1 is KGHDR and CDR2 is SFDVKD. The CDR3 sequence is 11 residues long. CDR3 DNA sequence: TGTGCCATCAGTGTGATCGGGGAGCTGTTTTTT. This sequence encodes CAISVIGELFF.

The chain combines TRBV27 with TRBJ2-7; maybe TRBD1 (6 bases). The V gene's germline CDR1 is MNHEY and CDR2 SMNVEV (reference sequence). This CDR3 region has 14 residues. The V end lost 5 bases, the J end lost 6 bases, and 17 bases lay between the germline ends. The CDR3 sequence: CASSPRAGVGEQYF. CDR3 nucleotides: TGTGCCAGCAGTCCCCGGGCAGGGGTTGGCGAGCAGTACTTC.

This clone was found a few times. The chain has TRBV7-9 and TRBJ2-5, with TRBD2 matching over 8 bases. The germline CDR1 and CDR2 sequences are SEHNR and FQNEAQ (reference sequence). The CDR3 is made up of 16 amino acids. V gave up 4 bases and J gave up 6 bases; unmatched junction bases: 13. The CDR3 nucleotides are TGTGCCAGCAGCTCGACCGGGACTAGACGTGCGAAGACCCAGTACTTC. Amino acids: CASSSTGTRRAKTQYF. The variable domain in full, completed from reference TRBV7-9 and TRBJ2-5, reads DTGVSQNPRHKITKRGQNVTFRCDPISEHNRLYWYRQTLGQGPEFLTYFQNEAQLEKSRLLSDRFSAERPKGSFSTLEIQRTEQGDSAMYLCASSSTGTRRAKTQYFGPGTRLLVL.

The gene calls are TRBV14 and TRBJ2-6; D possibly matches TRBD1 or TRBD2 (6 bases each). The CDR3 has 18 residues. V lost 3 bases, J lost 0 bases, and 15 bases lay in between. CDR1 and CDR2 from the germline V gene are SGHDN and FVKESK. This chain's CDR3 is CASSHLRGAVSGANVLTF. The CDR3 nucleotides are TGTGCCAGCAGCCACTTAAGGGGGGCCGTCTCTGGGGCCAACGTCCTGACTTTC.

This chain uses TRBV2 with TRBJ2-1, with D possibly matching TRBD2 (6 bases). V lost 3 bases and J 2 bases, leaving 11 bases between the germline ends. CDR1 and CDR2 (germline): SNHLY, FYNNEI. This CDR3 contains 15 residues. The CDR3 loop reads CASSEGGSPYNEQFF. The DNA for the CDR3 is TGTGCCAGCAGTGAGGGGGGTAGCCCCTACAATGAGCAGTTCTTC.